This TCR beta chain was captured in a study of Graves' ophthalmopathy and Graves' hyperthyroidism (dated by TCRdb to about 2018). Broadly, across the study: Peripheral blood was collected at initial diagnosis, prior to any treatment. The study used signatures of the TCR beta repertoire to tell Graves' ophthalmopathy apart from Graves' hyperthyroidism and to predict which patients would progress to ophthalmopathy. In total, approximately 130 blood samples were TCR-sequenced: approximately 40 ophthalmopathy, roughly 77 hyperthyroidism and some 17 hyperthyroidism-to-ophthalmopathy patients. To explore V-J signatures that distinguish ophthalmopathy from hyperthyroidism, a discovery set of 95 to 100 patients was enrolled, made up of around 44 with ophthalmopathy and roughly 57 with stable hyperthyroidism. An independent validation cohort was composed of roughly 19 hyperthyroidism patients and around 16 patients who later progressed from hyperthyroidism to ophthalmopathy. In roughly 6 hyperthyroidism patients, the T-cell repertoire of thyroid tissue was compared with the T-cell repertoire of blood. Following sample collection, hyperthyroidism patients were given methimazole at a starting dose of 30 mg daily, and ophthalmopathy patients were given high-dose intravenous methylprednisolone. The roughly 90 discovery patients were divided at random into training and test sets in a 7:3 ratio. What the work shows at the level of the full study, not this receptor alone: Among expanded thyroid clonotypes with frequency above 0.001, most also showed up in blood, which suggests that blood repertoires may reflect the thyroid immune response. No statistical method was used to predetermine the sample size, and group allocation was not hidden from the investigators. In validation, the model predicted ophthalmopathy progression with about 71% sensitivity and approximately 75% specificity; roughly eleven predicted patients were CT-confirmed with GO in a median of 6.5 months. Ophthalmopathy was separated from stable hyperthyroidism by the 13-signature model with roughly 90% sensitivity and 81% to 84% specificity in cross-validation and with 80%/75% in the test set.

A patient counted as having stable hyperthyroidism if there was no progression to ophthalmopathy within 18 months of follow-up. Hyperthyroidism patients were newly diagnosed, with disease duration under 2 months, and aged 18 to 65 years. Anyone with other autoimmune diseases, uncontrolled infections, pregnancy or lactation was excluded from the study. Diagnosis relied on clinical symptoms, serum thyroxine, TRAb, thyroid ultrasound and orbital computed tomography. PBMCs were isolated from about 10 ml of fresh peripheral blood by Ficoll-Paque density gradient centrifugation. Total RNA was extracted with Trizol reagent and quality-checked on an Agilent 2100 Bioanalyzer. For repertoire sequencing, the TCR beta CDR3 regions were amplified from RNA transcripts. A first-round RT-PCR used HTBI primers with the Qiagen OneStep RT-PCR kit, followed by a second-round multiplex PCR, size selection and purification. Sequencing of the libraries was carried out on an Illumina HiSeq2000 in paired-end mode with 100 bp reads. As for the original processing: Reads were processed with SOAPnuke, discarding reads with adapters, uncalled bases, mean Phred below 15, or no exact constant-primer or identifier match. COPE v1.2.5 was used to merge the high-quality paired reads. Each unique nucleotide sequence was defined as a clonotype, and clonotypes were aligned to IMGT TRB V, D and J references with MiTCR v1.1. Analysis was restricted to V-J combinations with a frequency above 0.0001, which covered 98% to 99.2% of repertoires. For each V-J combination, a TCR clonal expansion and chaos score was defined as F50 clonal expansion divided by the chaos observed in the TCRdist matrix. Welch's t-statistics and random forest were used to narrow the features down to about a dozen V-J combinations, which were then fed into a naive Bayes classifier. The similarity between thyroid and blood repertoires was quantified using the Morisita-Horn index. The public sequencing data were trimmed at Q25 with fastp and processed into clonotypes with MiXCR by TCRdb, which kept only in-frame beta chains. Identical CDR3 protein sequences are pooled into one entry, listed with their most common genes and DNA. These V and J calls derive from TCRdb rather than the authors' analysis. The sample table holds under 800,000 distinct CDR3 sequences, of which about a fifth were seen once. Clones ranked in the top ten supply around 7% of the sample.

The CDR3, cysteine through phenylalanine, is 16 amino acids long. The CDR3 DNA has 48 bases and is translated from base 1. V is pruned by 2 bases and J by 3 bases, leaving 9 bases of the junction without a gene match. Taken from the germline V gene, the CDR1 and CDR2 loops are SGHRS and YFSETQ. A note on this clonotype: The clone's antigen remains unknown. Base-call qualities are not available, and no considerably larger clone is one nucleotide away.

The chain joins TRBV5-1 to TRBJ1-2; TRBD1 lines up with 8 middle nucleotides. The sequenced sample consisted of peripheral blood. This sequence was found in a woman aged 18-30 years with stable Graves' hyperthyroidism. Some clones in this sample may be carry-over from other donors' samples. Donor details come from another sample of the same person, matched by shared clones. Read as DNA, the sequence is TGCGCCAGCAGCTTCGGACAGGGCTTTTTGGACTATGGCTACACCTTC. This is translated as CASSFGQGFLDYGYTF.